This T cell receptor (beta chain) was sequenced for a study of blood T cell repertoires in COVID-19. The method was immunoSEQ multiplex PCR; TCRdb's version includes in-frame clones alone and lacks a portion of them. Among approximately 220,000 clones listed, about four fifths were seen once. With 6 bases clipped from V and 9 bases from J, the junction kept 8 bases outside the gene matches. Germline CDR1 and CDR2: MNHEY and SVGAGI. This CDR3 is 14 amino acids long. This chain connects TRBV6-5 to TRBJ2-2; 9 bases are a match to TRBD1. What was sequenced was PBMCs or T cells enriched from blood (not recorded which). The TCR comes from a woman aged 45 to 65 who had been exposed to COVID-19. Written as DNA, the CDR3 is TGTGCCAGCAGCTTTAGGACAGGGGATAGGGAGCTGTTTTTT. It is translated as CASSFRTGDRELFF.